This T cell receptor beta chain was retrieved from a study of T cell responses to AZD1222 COVID-19 vaccine. The protocol was immunoSEQ multiplex PCR, while the TCRdb copy is restricted to in-frame clones and leaves out a portion. This table holds roughly 97,000 clones, approximately 86% found once. Germline V gives CDR1 KGHSH, CDR2 LQKENI. The CDR3 length is 18 residues. The trim removed 3 bases at V and 5 bases at J, leaving 13 bases unmatched. The source material was peripheral blood, sampled 28 days after the second dose of the MenACWY control vaccine. This receptor was identified in an adult who received the MenACWY meningococcal vaccine as a control. The V gene is TRBV18, the J gene TRBJ1-2; TRBD1 matches at 12 bases. The DNA for the CDR3 is TGTGCCAGCTCACCCATTGGTGGGACAGGGGGCATTGCATATGGCTACACCTTC. It yields the protein CASSPIGGTGGIAYGYTF. The complete variable domain, with remaining parts taken from reference TRBV18 and TRBJ1-2, reads NAGVMQNPRHLVRRRGQEARLRCSPMKGHSHVYWYRQLPEEGLKFMVYLQKENIIDESGMPKERFSAEFPKEGPSILRIQQVVRGDSAAYFCASSPIGGTGGIAYGYTFGSGTRLTVV.